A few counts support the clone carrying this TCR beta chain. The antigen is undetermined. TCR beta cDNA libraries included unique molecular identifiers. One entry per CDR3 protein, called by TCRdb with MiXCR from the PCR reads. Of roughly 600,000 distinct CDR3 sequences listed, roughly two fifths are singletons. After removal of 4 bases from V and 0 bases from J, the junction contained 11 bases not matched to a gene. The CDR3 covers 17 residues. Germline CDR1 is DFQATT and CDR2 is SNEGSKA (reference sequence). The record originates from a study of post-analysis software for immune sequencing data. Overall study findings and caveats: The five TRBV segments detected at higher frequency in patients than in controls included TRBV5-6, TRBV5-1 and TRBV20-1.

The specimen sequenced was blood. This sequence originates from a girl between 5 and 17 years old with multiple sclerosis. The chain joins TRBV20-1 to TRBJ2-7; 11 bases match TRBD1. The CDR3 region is CSANSGTGGIVSYEQYF. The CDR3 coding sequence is TGCAGTGCTAACTCCGGGACAGGGGGTATTGTCTCCTACGAGCAGTACTTC.